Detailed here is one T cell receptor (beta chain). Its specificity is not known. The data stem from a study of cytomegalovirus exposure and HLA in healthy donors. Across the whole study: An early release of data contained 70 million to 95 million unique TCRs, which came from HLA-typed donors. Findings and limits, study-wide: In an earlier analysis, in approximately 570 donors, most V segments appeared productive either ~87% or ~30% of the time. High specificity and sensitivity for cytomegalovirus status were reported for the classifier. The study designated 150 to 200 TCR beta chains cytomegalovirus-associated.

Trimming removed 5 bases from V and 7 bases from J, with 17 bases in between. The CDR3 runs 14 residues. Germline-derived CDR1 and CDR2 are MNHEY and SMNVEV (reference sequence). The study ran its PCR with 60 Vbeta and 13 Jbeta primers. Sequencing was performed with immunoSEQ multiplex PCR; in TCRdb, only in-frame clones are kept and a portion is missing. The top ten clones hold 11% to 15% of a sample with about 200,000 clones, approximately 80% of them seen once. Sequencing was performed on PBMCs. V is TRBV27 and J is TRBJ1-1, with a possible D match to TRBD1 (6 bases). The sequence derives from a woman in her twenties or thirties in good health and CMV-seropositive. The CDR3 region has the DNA TGTGCCAGCAGTCCCCCTGGGGGGGCCCTTGAAGCTTTCTTT. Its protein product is CASSPPGGALEAFF.